This TCR beta chain was recovered during a study of blood T cell repertoires in COVID-19. Data came from immunoSEQ multiplex PCR; TCRdb stores just in-frame clones and leaves some out. The table shows about 78,000 clones, with around 90% occurring only once. This clone was detected a few times. The clonotype was recovered from a woman in her forties or fifties in a cohort sampled during active COVID-19. The specimen sequenced was peripheral blood.

CDR3 region: CASSSLVGQGRFVETQYF. CDR3 coding DNA: TGTGCCAGCAGTTCCCTAGTAGGACAGGGGAGATTTGTGGAGACCCAGTACTTC. The chain is built from TRBV2 and TRBJ2-5, with TRBD1 matching 9 bases. V gave up 5 bases and J gave up 5 bases; unmatched junction bases: 18. This CDR3 comprises 18 residues. Germline lookup yields CDR1 SNHLY and CDR2 FYNNEI.